Presented here are 14 T cell receptor beta chains from one specimen sequenced in a study of radiotherapy plus CTLA-4 blockade in lung cancer. TCRdb's table, derived via immunoSEQ multiplex PCR, lists solely in-frame clones and lacks some. The sample contains about 73,000 clones, around 87% of which appear only once. The sequencing used peripheral blood, collected from a patient treated with radiotherapy plus ipilimumab. Receptors were obtained from a human donor with non-small cell lung cancer that progressed on radiotherapy plus ipilimumab.

The gene calls are TRBV19 and TRBJ1-5; D ambiguous. The germline gives CDR1 LNHDA, CDR2 SQIVND (reference sequence). The CDR3 extends over 14 amino acids. The germline V and J ends were trimmed by 5 bases and 1 base, with 9 bases remaining between them. The CDR3 nucleotides are TGTGCCAGTAGTTCCGGCAAGAGCAATCAGCCCCAGCATTTT. Protein sequence: CASSSGKSNQPQHF.

V gene TRBV28 combines with J gene TRBJ2-4, with 10 nucleotides matching TRBD2. V gave up 2 bases and J gave up 7 bases; unmatched junction bases: 11. CDR3 length: 17 amino acids. Per germline, CDR1 MDHEN and CDR2 SYDVKM. The chain's CDR3 is CASSLTGTSAGGNIQYF. The CDR3 bases are TGTGCCAGCAGTTTAACCGGGACTAGCGCTGGGGGGAACATTCAGTACTTC.

The V call is TRBV4-1, the J call TRBJ2-7; TRBD1 matches 11 bases. CDR3 length: 16 amino acids. V was pared by 0 bases and J by 3 bases, with 4 bases of the junction left unmatched. The germline V gene has CDR1 MGHRA and CDR2 YSYEKL. CDR3 in DNA: TGCGCCAGCAGCCAAGAAACCGGGACAGGGGGCTACGAGCAGTACTTC. As protein: CASSQETGTGGYEQYF.

V is TRBV30 and J is TRBJ1-2; TRBD1 is a possible D gene (5 bases). V shed 3 bases and J shed 5 bases, with 13 bases lying between them. The CDR3 sequence is 13 residues long. CDR1 is GTSNPN and CDR2 is SVGIG in the germline V gene (reference sequence). The CDR3 region has the DNA TGTGCCTGGAGCCCGAGGGGAGGGTATGGCTACACCTTC. Translating gives CAWSPRGGYGYTF.

The chain recombines TRBV7-3 with TRBJ2-3, with 9 bases identical to TRBD2. The CDR3 loop spans 15 amino acids. CDR1 is SGHTA and CDR2 is FQGTGA in the germline V gene. Germline trimming cut 1 base from V and 3 bases from J; bases unmatched to any gene: 2. The CDR3 loop is CASSLISGSTDTQYF. The CDR3, as DNA: TGTGCCAGCAGCTTAATTAGCGGGAGTACAGATACGCAGTATTTT.

This chain joins TRBV7-3 and TRBJ2-5; 9 nucleotides match TRBD1. CDR3 length equals 15 residues. Germline V gives CDR1 SGHTA, CDR2 FQGTGA. V trimming: 5 bases; J trimming: 5 bases; junction bases outside the gene matches: 9. The CDR3 here is CASSNTGGGRETQYF. The CDR3 DNA is TGTGCCAGCAGCAATACAGGGGGCGGTAGGGAGACCCAGTACTTC.

V and J are TRBV2 and TRBJ2-2; no clear D. Trimming pared 3 bases from V and 0 bases from J, leaving 2 bases between. This CDR3 region has 13 residues. From germline, CDR1 is SNHLY and CDR2 FYNNEI. The chain's CDR3 is CASSETNTGELFF. CDR3 bases: TGTGCCAGCAGTGAGACGAACACCGGGGAGCTGTTTTTT.

This chain links TRBV7-2 with TRBJ2-1; 12 positions match TRBD1. Trimming removed 5 bases from V and 7 bases from J; junction bases left unmatched: 6. The CDR3 is 15 amino acids. Looked up from germline, CDR1 is SGHTA and CDR2 is FQGNSA. Written as DNA, the CDR3 is TGTGCCAGCAGCGACCGGGACAGGGGGCGGAATGAGCAGTTCTTC. Amino acids: CASSDRDRGRNEQFF.

This clone has a single count. This chain joins TRBV11-2 and TRBJ2-7; D may be TRBD1 (5 bases). With 0 bases removed from V and 5 bases from J, the gap between germline ends came to 17 bases. This CDR3 comprises 16 residues. CDR1 is SGHAT and CDR2 is FQNNGV in the germline V gene. The CDR3 here is CASSLDLQGTINEQYF. CDR3 DNA sequence: TGTGCCAGCAGCTTAGATCTGCAGGGCACAATTAACGAGCAGTACTTC.

In this sample, this clone turned up once. V usage is TRBV11-2 and J usage is TRBJ1-1, with 10 bases identical to TRBD1. V trimming: 5 bases; J trimming: 4 bases; junction bases outside the gene matches: 4. This CDR3 has 14 amino acids. Germline values: CDR1 SGHAT, CDR2 FQNNGV. The CDR3 sequence: CASSVGQGITEAFF. The CDR3, as DNA: TGTGCCAGCAGCGTGGGACAGGGGATCACTGAAGCTTTCTTT.

This chain joins TRBV6-1 and TRBJ2-1, with TRBD2 identical over 13 bases. The CDR3 covers 16 residues. Trimming at V came to 3 bases and at J to 7 bases, leaving 6 bases not matched to a gene. From germline, CDR1 is MNHNS and CDR2 SASEGT. DNA for the CDR3: TGTGCCAGCAGTGACTGGACTAGCGGGAGTGGTAATGAGCAGTTCTTC. It specifies CASSDWTSGSGNEQFF.

This clone has more than one count but fewer than ten. The V call is TRBV28, the J call TRBJ1-3; D is possibly TRBD1 (5 bases). The CDR3 has 15 residues. Trimming stripped 3 bases from V and 3 bases from J, with 12 bases between. Germline V CDR1 and CDR2: MDHEN, SYDVKM. The CDR3 protein is CASSLARDFGNTIYF. The CDR3 nucleotides read TGTGCCAGCAGTTTGGCCAGGGATTTTGGAAACACCATATATTTT.

This clone showed up just a few times. The rearrangement joins TRBV7-3 to TRBJ1-1; D unclear. There are 13 residues in the CDR3. Germline V gives CDR1 SGHTA, CDR2 FQGTGA. The V end lost 5 bases, the J end lost 5 bases, and 12 bases lay between the germline ends. Here the CDR3 DNA reads TGTGCCAGCAGCCCAGCGCCGGGGACTGAAGCTTTCTTT. Translated, it gives CASSPAPGTEAFF.

The chain links TRBV14 to TRBJ2-2; maybe TRBD1 (5 bases). V was cut by 1 base and J by 7 bases, with 13 bases left in between. Germline V gives CDR1 SGHDN, CDR2 FVKESK. The CDR3 has 15 amino acids. The CDR3 sequence: CASSQVQGKGGELFF. The CDR3 DNA reads as TGTGCCAGCAGCCAAGTTCAGGGAAAGGGCGGGGAGCTGTTTTTT.